The rows below give T cell receptor beta chains drawn from one sample of a study of long-term antiretroviral therapy in people with HIV. TCRdb's copy holds only in-frame clones and misses some; the assay was immunoSEQ multiplex PCR. The repertoire consists of tens of thousands of clones, with around 82% occurring once and the leading ten covering roughly 13%. This material consisted of unsorted PBMCs, taken 0.3 years after starting antiretroviral therapy. Source of these receptors: a man between 18 and 35 years old with HIV. Each CDR3 is given with its conserved first and last residue. D genes are given only for firm matches. Only part of the rows carry a size: once, few, many, or a class if the clone is expanded.

d_call j_call v_call clone_size cdr3_aa cdr3_nt
TRBD2 TRBJ2-3 TRBV18 - CASSHTSGPSTDTQYF TGTGCCAGCTCGCACACTAGCGGGCCTAGCACAGATACGCAGTATTTT
- TRBJ2-3 TRBV18 - CASSPPATDTQYF TGTGCCAGCTCACCACCGGCTACAGATACGCAGTATTTT
- TRBJ1-1 TRBV5-1 - CASRDSYMNTEAFF TGCGCCAGCAGAGACAGTTACATGAACACTGAAGCTTTCTTT
- TRBJ2-7 TRBV7-3 once CASSAERGHEQYF TGTGCCAGCAGCGCCGAGAGGGGTCACGAGCAGTACTTC
- TRBJ1-3 TRBV5-6 - CASSLGLTTYGNTIYF TGTGCCAGCAGCTTGGGACTTACTACCTATGGAAACACCATATATTTT
- TRBJ1-5 TRBV6-4 - CASSVSEISPQHF TGTGCCAGCAGTGTTTCCGAGATATCGCCCCAGCATTTT
- TRBJ2-7 TRBV4-1 few CASSPRQGGDEQYF TGCGCCAGCAGCCCCAGACAGGGAGGGGACGAGCAGTACTTC
- TRBJ1-4 TRBV28 once CASTPRAGSTTNEKLFF TGTGCCAGCACCCCTAGGGCAGGTTCGACCACTAATGAAAAACTGTTTTTT
- TRBJ1-1 TRBV30 - CAVDFLRGNTEAFF TGTGCCGTGGATTTTTTGAGGGGAAACACTGAAGCTTTCTTT
- TRBJ2-1 TRBV27 - CATAETASAQNEQFF TGTGCCACAGCCGAAACCGCTAGCGCACAGAATGAGCAGTTCTTC
TRBD2 TRBJ2-1 TRBV28 once CATRENGNEQFF TGTGCCACGCGGGAGAATGGGAATGAGCAGTTCTTC
- TRBJ2-7 TRBV30 few CAWSFQGTGEQYF TGTGCCTGGAGCTTTCAGGGTACTGGGGAGCAGTACTTC
- TRBJ2-7 TRBV25-1 few CASSQTGYEQYF TGTGCCAGCTCCCAGACAGGATACGAGCAGTACTTC
- TRBJ1-1 TRBV6-1 - CASSDQQFTEAFF TGTGCCAGCAGTGATCAACAGTTCACTGAAGCTTTCTTT
- TRBJ2-7 TRBV11-3 once CASSQLGVSAEQYF TGTGCCAGCAGCCAACTAGGGGTATCAGCCGAGCAGTACTTC
- TRBJ1-1 TRBV4-3 - CASSHLGGGVRTEAFF TGCGCCAGCAGCCACTTGGGGGGGGGAGTAAGAACTGAAGCTTTCTTT
TRBD1 TRBJ2-7 TRBV11-2 - CASSPSPGQGNEQYF TGTGCCAGCAGCCCCTCGCCGGGACAGGGAAACGAGCAGTACTTC
- TRBJ2-2 TRBV18 - CASSPRTGELFF TGTGCCAGCTCACCGCGGACCGGGGAGCTGTTTTTT
- TRBJ2-1 TRBV20-1 once CSATDHNEQFF TGCAGTGCTACCGATCACAATGAGCAGTTCTTC
- TRBJ2-5 TRBV2 - CASSSRGETQYF TGTGCCAGCAGCAGCAGGGGTGAGACCCAGTACTTC
TRBD1 TRBJ2-7 TRBV19 - CASSRQGSYEQYF TGTGCCAGTAGTAGACAGGGTTCCTACGAGCAGTACTTC
- TRBJ1-5 TRBV28 - CASSFPTNQPQHF TGTGCCAGCAGTTTCCCCACTAATCAGCCCCAGCATTTT
TRBD2 TRBJ2-3 TRBV5-4 once CASSYGTSGTDTQYF TGTGCCAGCAGCTACGGGACTAGCGGCACAGATACGCAGTATTTT
- TRBJ2-7 TRBV29-1 - CSVVSRGEQYF TGCAGCGTTGTCTCTCGCGGCGAGCAGTACTTC
- TRBJ2-7 TRBV6-5 - CASSYRRTYYEQYF TGTGCCAGCAGCTACAGGCGTACTTATTACGAGCAGTACTTC
- TRBJ1-2 TRBV6-5 - CASTIRWGSYGYTF TGTGCCAGCACTATACGATGGGGAAGTTATGGCTACACCTTC
- TRBJ1-5 TRBV30 - CAWSVDLGGQPQHF TGTGCCTGGAGTGTCGACTTGGGCGGTCAGCCCCAGCATTTT
- TRBJ2-6 TRBV4-1 - CASSSSGGANVLTF TGCGCCAGCAGTTCTAGTGGGGGGGCCAACGTCCTGACTTTC
TRBD2 TRBJ2-3 TRBV4-3 - CASSQEGTRTDTQYF TGCGCCAGCAGCCAGGAAGGGACTAGAACAGATACGCAGTATTTT
TRBD1 TRBJ1-3 TRBV30 few CAWSRGQGNTIYF TGTGCCTGGAGTAGGGGACAGGGGAACACCATATATTTT
TRBD1 TRBJ2-7 TRBV5-1 - CASSLEPRQGLYEQYF TGCGCCAGCAGCTTGGAGCCCCGACAGGGGTTATACGAGCAGTACTTC
TRBD1 TRBJ2-5 TRBV6-5 - CASSYPPGQLQETQYF TGTGCCAGCAGCTACCCACCGGGACAGCTACAAGAGACCCAGTACTTC
- TRBJ2-1 TRBV4-1 - CASSRAGLTSSYNEQFF TGCGCCAGCAGCCGGGCTGGACTGACGAGCTCCTACAATGAGCAGTTCTTC
- TRBJ1-1 TRBV7-9 - CASSLGYTEAFF TGTGCCAGCAGCTTAGGGTACACTGAAGCTTTCTTT
TRBD2 TRBJ2-5 TRBV7-2 - CASSSLGRGGFMETQYF TGTGCCAGCAGCTCCCTGGGGCGGGGGGGTTTTATGGAGACCCAGTACTTC
- TRBJ2-2 TRBV6-1 - CASTNQGTGELFF TGTGCCAGCACCAACCAGGGAACCGGGGAGCTGTTTTTT
- TRBJ1-6 TRBV7-2 few CASSSRTGGDSPLHF TGTGCCAGCAGCTCACGGACGGGAGGTGATTCACCCCTCCACTTT
TRBD2 TRBJ2-6 TRBV10-1 - CASQTGGSGANVLTF TGCGCCAGCCAAACGGGGGGGTCTGGGGCCAACGTCCTGACTTTC
- TRBJ2-2 TRBV4-2 - CASSQEPGARTGELFF TGTGCCAGCAGCCAAGAACCGGGGGCGCGCACCGGGGAGCTGTTTTTT
- TRBJ1-3 TRBV28 - CASTPYEGSGNTIYF TGTGCCAGCACCCCCTACGAGGGATCTGGAAACACCATATATTTT
- TRBJ1-5 TRBV19 few CASSIGIDSLGQPQHF TGTGCCAGTAGTATAGGTATAGACAGCTTGGGTCAGCCCCAGCATTTT
TRBD1 TRBJ2-7 TRBV5-1 - CASSDPGGHEQYF TGCGCCAGCAGCGACCCAGGGGGTCACGAGCAGTACTTC